Each of the 17 T cell receptor beta chains below was sequenced from the same sample in a study of T-cell reconstitution after alpha-beta-depleted transplantation in children. Unique molecular identifiers were incorporated into the prepared TCRbeta library. TCRdb re-called the PCR reads with MiXCR, one entry per CDR3 protein. The sample includes fewer than 700,000 distinct CDR3 sequences, over 10% of them seen just once. The starting material was PBMCs, mostly from graft donor cells, obtained 360 days after TCRalphabeta/CD19-depleted stem cell transplant. All receptors derive from a male patient aged 10 to 17 who had a stem cell transplant for acute myeloid leukemia, so the T cells may come from the graft donor.

The V gene is TRBV15, the J gene TRBJ2-6; D call uncertain. The length of the CDR3 is 15 residues. In germline, CDR1 is LNHNV, CDR2 YYDKDF (reference sequence). The ends were cut back, 6 bases at V and 2 bases at J, with 11 bases in the middle. The CDR3 is CATSSQQPGANVLTF. The CDR3 nucleotides read TGTGCCACCAGTTCCCAGCAGCCTGGGGCCAACGTCCTGACTTTC.

This clonotype was observed at least ten times. Here the CDR3 DNA reads TGTGCCAGCAGTTTTGACAGGGTGATCGGGGAGCTGTTTTTT. This translates into CASSFDRVIGELFF. V usage is TRBV28 and J usage is TRBJ2-2; 7 positions match TRBD1. Trimming removed 3 bases from V and 7 bases from J; junction bases left unmatched: 5. The CDR3 is made up of 14 amino acids. Per germline, CDR1 MDHEN and CDR2 SYDVKM.

This clonotype has at least ten counts. The V and J genes are TRBV20-1 and TRBJ2-3; D not resolved. V lost 3 bases and J lost 9, with 22 bases in between. CDR1 and CDR2 (germline): DFQATT, SNEGSKA (reference sequence). This CDR3 has 15 amino acids. The CDR3: CSARMVAAPLGTQYF. Written as DNA, the CDR3 is TGCAGTGCTAGGATGGTGGCAGCTCCCCTGGGAACGCAGTATTTT.

The chain employs TRBV18 and TRBJ2-7; the D gene is possibly TRBD2 (6 bases). Trimming pared 5 bases from V and 4 bases from J, leaving 15 bases between. CDR1 is KGHSH and CDR2 is LQKENI in the germline V gene. The CDR3 loop spans 14 amino acids. The CDR3 nucleotides read TGTGCCAGCTCATCCGTCGGGAGTTTTTACGAGCAGTACTTC. Its translation is CASSSVGSFYEQYF. Supplemented by reference TRBV18 and TRBJ2-7, the full variable domain reads NAGVMQNPRHLVRRRGQEARLRCSPMKGHSHVYWYRQLPEEGLKFMVYLQKENIIDESGMPKERFSAEFPKEGPSILRIQQVVRGDSAAYFCASSSVGSFYEQYFGPGTRLTVT.

The sample holds a few counts of this clonotype. The chain employs TRBV4-2 and TRBJ2-7; TRBD2 agrees at 7 bases. Germline V gene sequence: CDR1 LGHNA, CDR2 YNFKEQ. The CDR3 is made up of 16 amino acids. Germline trimming cut 4 bases from V and 7 bases from J; bases unmatched to any gene: 16. CDR3 coding DNA: TGTGCCAGCAGCCCCGCCCCTAGCGGTCCCACCTCGGAGCAGTACTTC. This encodes CASSPAPSGPTSEQYF.

The sample holds a few counts of this clonotype. The genes are TRBV14 and TRBJ2-2, with D unclear. CDR3 length equals 13 residues. Germline assignment: CDR1 SGHDN and CDR2 FVKESK. Deletions cut 4 bases from V and 7 bases from J, with 10 bases between. Here the CDR3 reads CASSPRLSGELFF. CDR3 nucleotides: TGTGCCAGCAGCCCGCGTTTAAGCGGGGAGCTGTTTTTT.

At least ten counts were recorded for this clonotype. DNA of the CDR3: TGTGCCAGCAGTTTATCCACCACCGGTAATGAGCAGTTCTTC. Its translation is CASSLSTTGNEQFF. V usage is TRBV27 and J usage is TRBJ2-1, with unresolved D. Trimming shortened V by 0 bases and J by 7 bases, and 10 bases separated the two germline ends. Germline values: CDR1 MNHEY, CDR2 SMNVEV (reference sequence). CDR3 size: 14 residues.

This clonotype was detected ten times or more. The chain combines TRBV12-3 or TRBV12-4 with TRBJ2-5; 11 bases line up with TRBD2. The CDR3 sequence is 15 residues long. V trimming: 2 bases; J trimming: 4 bases; junction bases outside the gene matches: 3. DNA of the CDR3: TGTGCCAGCAGTTTAAGGCTAGCGGGAGGAGAGACCCAGTACTTC. Amino acid sequence: CASSLRLAGGETQYF.

The chain uses TRBV6-6 and TRBJ1-6; D uncertain. Germline CDR1 reads MNHNY; CDR2 reads SVGAGI (reference sequence). Trimming removed 5 bases at V and 14 bases at J, with 10 bases between. The CDR3 loop spans 11 amino acids. CDR3 sequence: CASSPSGALHF. In DNA form, the CDR3 reads TGTGCCAGCAGTCCCTCTGGGGCCCTCCACTTT.

There are a few counts of this clonotype. The chain joins TRBV14 to TRBJ1-4; D unresolved. Trimming removed 0 bases from V and 4 bases from J, with 12 bases in between. The CDR3 runs to 16 residues. Germline values: CDR1 SGHDN, CDR2 FVKESK. The chain's CDR3 is CASSQDRGWDNEKLFF. CDR3 sequence (DNA): TGTGCCAGCAGCCAAGATCGGGGATGGGATAATGAAAAACTGTTTTTT.

The chain joins TRBV7-6 to TRBJ2-5; D remains ambiguous. V dropped 0 bases and J dropped 2 bases, with 10 bases sitting between them. Germline V gene lookup returns CDR1 SGHVS and CDR2 FNYEAQ. The CDR3 totals 15 residues. The CDR3: CASSLAPLLQETQYF. The CDR3 DNA sequence: TGTGCCAGCAGCTTAGCCCCGCTTCTGCAAGAGACCCAGTACTTC.

This clonotype came up many times. The rearrangement uses TRBV20-1 and TRBJ1-5, with D unresolved. Germline V gene data show CDR1 as DFQATT and CDR2 as SNEGSKA (reference sequence). V was clipped by 1 base and J by 4 bases, with 17 bases between them. The CDR3 runs to 16 residues. CDR3 protein: CSARAPPQIPNQPQHF. CDR3 nucleotide sequence: TGCAGTGCTAGAGCTCCCCCCCAGATTCCTAATCAGCCCCAGCATTTT.

This clonotype showed up many times. This chain links TRBV7-6 with TRBJ2-7, with 9 bases lining up with TRBD1. The junction had 7 bases not matched to a gene; V was cut back by 4 bases and J by 3 bases. Per germline, CDR1 SGHVS and CDR2 FNYEAQ. This CDR3 comprises 15 residues. The CDR3 here is CASSSRDRAIYEQYF. Written as DNA, the CDR3 is TGTGCCAGCAGCTCCCGGGACAGGGCTATCTACGAGCAGTACTTC.

The chain carries TRBV29-1 and TRBJ2-5; maybe TRBD1 (5 bases). This CDR3 is 16 amino acids long. V lost 1 base and J 5 bases, leaving 20 bases between the germline ends. CDR1 is SQVTM and CDR2 is ANQGSEA in the germline V gene. The CDR3 nucleotides are TGCAGCGTTGAAGTCGTGGCAGGGCCGCTTATGGAGACCCAGTACTTC. Translating it yields CSVEVVAGPLMETQYF.

This clonotype has a count of ten or more. The chain carries TRBV20-1 and TRBJ2-7; 9 bases fit TRBD2. The J segment lost 7 bases and the V segment lost 7 bases, leaving 11 bases of the junction unmatched. The germline V gene has CDR1 DFQATT and CDR2 SNEGSKA (reference sequence). CDR3 length: 13 residues. CDR3 nucleotide sequence: TGCAGTGGTTATTCTAGCGGGACCTGGGAGCAGTACTTC. Its protein is CSGYSSGTWEQYF.

At least ten counts were recorded for this clonotype. The chain is built from TRBV10-3 and TRBJ1-2, with TRBD1 as a possible D gene (5 bases). Germline loops: CDR1 ENHRY, CDR2 SYGVKD. The CDR3 length is 15 residues. The V gene lost 4 bases and the J gene lost 0 bases, with 12 bases spanning the gap. The CDR3 DNA is TGTGCCATCAGTGTGGTTATGGGGGCTAACTATGGCTACACCTTC. It specifies CAISVVMGANYGYTF.

This sequence joins TRBV29-1 and TRBJ2-7; 9 bases match TRBD1. V lost 6 bases, J lost 9 bases, and 9 bases stayed unmatched. The CDR3 totals 12 residues. CDR1 is SQVTM, CDR2 ANQGSEA, per germline. The CDR3 protein is CSVTGQGGVQYF. The CDR3 nucleotides read TGCAGCGTGACGGGACAGGGAGGAGTGCAGTACTTC.